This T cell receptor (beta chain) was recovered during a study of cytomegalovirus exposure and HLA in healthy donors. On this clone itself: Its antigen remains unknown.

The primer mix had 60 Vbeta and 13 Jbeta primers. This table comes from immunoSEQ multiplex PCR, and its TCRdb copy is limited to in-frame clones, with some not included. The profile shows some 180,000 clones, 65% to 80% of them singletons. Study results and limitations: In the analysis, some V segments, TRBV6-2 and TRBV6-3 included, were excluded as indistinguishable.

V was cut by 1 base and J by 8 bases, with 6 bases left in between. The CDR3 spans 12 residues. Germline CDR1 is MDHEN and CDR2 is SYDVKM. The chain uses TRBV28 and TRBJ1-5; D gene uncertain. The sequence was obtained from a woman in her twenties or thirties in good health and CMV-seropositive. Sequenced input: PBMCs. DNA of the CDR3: TGTGCCAGCAGTTTATATCCGGAGCCCCAGCATTTT. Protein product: CASSLYPEPQHF.